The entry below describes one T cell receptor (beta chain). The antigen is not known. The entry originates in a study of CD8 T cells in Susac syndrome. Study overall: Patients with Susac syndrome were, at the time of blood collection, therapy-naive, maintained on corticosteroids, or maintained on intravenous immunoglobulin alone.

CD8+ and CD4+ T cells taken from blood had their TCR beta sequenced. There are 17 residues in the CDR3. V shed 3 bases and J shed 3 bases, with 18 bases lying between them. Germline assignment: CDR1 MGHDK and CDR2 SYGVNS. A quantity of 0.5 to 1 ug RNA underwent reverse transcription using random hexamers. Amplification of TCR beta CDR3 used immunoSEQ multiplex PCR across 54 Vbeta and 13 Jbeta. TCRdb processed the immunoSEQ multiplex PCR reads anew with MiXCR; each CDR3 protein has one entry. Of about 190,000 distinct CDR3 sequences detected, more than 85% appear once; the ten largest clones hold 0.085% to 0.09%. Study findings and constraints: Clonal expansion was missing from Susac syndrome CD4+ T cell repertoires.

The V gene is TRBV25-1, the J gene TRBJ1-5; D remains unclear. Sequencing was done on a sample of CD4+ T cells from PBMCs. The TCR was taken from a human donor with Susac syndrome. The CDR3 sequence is CASSELAFYSYNQPQHF. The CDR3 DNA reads TGTGCCAGCAGTGAGTTGGCCTTCTACAGTTACAATCAGCCCCAGCATTTT.